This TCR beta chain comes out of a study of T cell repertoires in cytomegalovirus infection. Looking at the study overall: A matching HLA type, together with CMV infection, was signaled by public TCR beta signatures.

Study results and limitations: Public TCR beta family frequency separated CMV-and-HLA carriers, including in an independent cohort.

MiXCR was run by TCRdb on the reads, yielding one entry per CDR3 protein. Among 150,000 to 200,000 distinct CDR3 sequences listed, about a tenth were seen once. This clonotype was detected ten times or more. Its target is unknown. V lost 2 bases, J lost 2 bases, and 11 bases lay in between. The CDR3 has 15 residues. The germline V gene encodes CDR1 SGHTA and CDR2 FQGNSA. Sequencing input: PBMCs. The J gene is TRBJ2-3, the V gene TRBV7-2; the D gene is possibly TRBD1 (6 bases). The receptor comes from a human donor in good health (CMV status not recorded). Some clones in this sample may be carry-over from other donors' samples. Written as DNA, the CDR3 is TGTGCCAGCAGCTTACAGGGGACCTACACAGATACGCAGTATTTT. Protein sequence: CASSLQGTYTDTQYF.